What follows describes a single T cell receptor beta chain. This specimen belongs to a study of blood T cell repertoires in COVID-19. Whole-study context: COVID-19 samples collected from the United States, Italy and Spain covered acute and convalescent phases. From T cells, B-cell-depleted T cells, or PBMCs came the material, which was cDNA or gDNA.

Trimming stripped 0 bases from V and 5 bases from J, with 13 bases between. The CDR3 is 16 amino acids. Germline CDR1 LGHNA, CDR2 YNFKEQ. In the authors' methods: Amplification from reference gene primers served as the basis for estimated nucleated cell counts. Generated by immunoSEQ multiplex PCR, the TCRdb table keeps only in-frame clones and is missing some. V, J and clone size reflect that table, while D and trimming were determined from the DNA. The sample lists roughly 76,000 clones; 60% to 85% were seen once. V and J are TRBV4-2 and TRBJ1-4; tentative D call: TRBD1 (6 bases). This TCR was sampled from a man between 65 and 85 years old with acute or convalescent COVID-19. The sequenced sample consisted of peripheral blood. The DNA for the CDR3 is TGTGCCAGCAGCCAAGACGTACTCGGACAGAATGAAAAACTGTTTTTT. Its translation: CASSQDVLGQNEKLFF.